This TCR beta chain is drawn from a study of T cell responses to AZD1222 COVID-19 vaccine. V shed 4 bases and J shed 5 bases, with 11 bases lying between them. CDR3 length equals 13 residues. The germline CDR1 and CDR2 sequences are SGHTA and FQGTGA. Sequenced by immunoSEQ multiplex PCR; TCRdb stores in-frame clones only, minus some. The table shows more than 140,000 clones, with approximately 88% occurring only once. This chain links TRBV7-3 with TRBJ2-5; possible D gene TRBD2, 5 bases. The specimen was peripheral blood, collected on day 0 of AZD1222 vaccination. This TCR was sampled from an adult in good health. This chain's CDR3 is CASSSGRGETQYF. The CDR3 DNA reads as TGTGCCAGCAGCTCGGGAAGAGGGGAGACCCAGTACTTC. The full variable domain, in which reference TRBV7-3 and TRBJ2-5 provide the parts outside the CDR3, is GAGVSQTPSNKVTEKGKYVELRCDPISGHTALYWYRQSLGQGPEFLIYFQGTGAADDSGLPNDRFFAVRPEGSVSTLKIQRTERGDSAVYLCASSSGRGETQYFGPGTRLLVL.